This T cell receptor (beta chain) came from a study of CD8+ T cells in alopecia areata. V lost 8 bases and J 7 bases, leaving 12 bases between the germline ends. The CDR3 has 11 amino acids. Reverse transcription of extracted RNA yielded cDNA, which provided the sequencing template. Profiled with immunoSEQ multiplex PCR; TCRdb holds only in-frame clones, not every one. Of roughly 250,000 clones in the sample, under 70% were seen once. The chain couples TRBV23-1 to TRBJ2-7; TRBD1 or TRBD2 may be the D gene (7 bases each). TRBV23-1 is given ORF status, its function remaining uncertain. The receptor comes from a human donor with alopecia areata. The specimen was CD4+ T cells sorted from blood, collected at week 0. The CDR3 sequence is CASDREGEQYF. The CDR3 bases are TGCGCCAGCGACAGGGAGGGGGAGCAGTACTTC.